This T cell receptor (beta chain) is from a study of blood T cell repertoires in COVID-19. There are 13 residues in the CDR3. Unmatched junction bases numbered 3, after V lost 6 bases and J lost 4 bases. Germline lookup yields CDR1 MDHEN and CDR2 SYDVKM. The repertoire was sequenced with immunoSEQ multiplex PCR; TCRdb's copy has only in-frame clones and lacks some. The data contain 150,000 or so clones, approximately 83% of them seen just once; the ten biggest clones take up over 4%. This TCR came from a man aged 70-80 years who had been exposed to COVID-19. The chain recombines TRBV28 with TRBJ1-1, with 9 bases matching TRBD1. Sequencing was done on a sample of PBMCs or T cells enriched from blood (not recorded which). The CDR3 region is CASRPTGGTEAFF. CDR3 nucleotide sequence: TGTGCCAGCAGACCGACAGGGGGCACTGAAGCTTTCTTT.